This is a list of T cell receptor beta chains from one sample in a study of T cells in localized non-small cell lung cancer. TCRdb's copy holds only in-frame clones and misses some; the assay was immunoSEQ multiplex PCR. Found here are over 65,000 clones, approximately 84% of them singletons; the top ten hold approximately 1.2%. The sample was peripheral blood, taken before any cancer treatment. The receptors here all came from a female donor over 55 with stage I lung adenocarcinoma. Each CDR3 is given with its conserved first and last residue. The D gene is left open where the match is weak. Clone sizes are given selectively: once, few, many, or a class where the clone is expanded.

v_gene,j_gene,abundance,d_gene,CDR3nt,CDR3aa
TRBV10-2,TRBJ2-5,NA,TRBD2,TGCGCCAGCAGGACTAGCGGGGGGGCGGAGACCCAGTACTTC,CASRTSGGAETQYF
TRBV7-8,TRBJ2-1,NA,NA,TGTGCCAGCAGCTTGAGCTCCTACAATGAGCAGTTCTTC,CASSLSSYNEQFF
TRBV19,TRBJ1-2,once,NA,TGTGCCAGTAGACTAGGACGGACTAACTATGGCTACACCTTC,CASRLGRTNYGYTF
TRBV6-6,TRBJ1-5,once,NA,TGTGCCAGCAGTTACTCGGAATATAGCAATCAGCCCCAGCATTTT,CASSYSEYSNQPQHF
TRBV11-2,TRBJ2-3,NA,NA,TGTGCCAGCAGCTTAAGGGTCAGGGCAACAGATACGCAGTATTTT,CASSLRVRATDTQYF
TRBV10-2,TRBJ1-2,NA,TRBD1,TGCGCCAGCAAAGTCGGGACAGGTTATGGCTACACCTTC,CASKVGTGYGYTF
TRBV6-5,TRBJ1-1,NA,TRBD1,TGTGCCAGCAGCTTCCAGGGGGCGAACACTGAAGCTTTCTTT,CASSFQGANTEAFF
TRBV4-1,TRBJ2-3,NA,TRBD1,TGCGCCAGCAGCCAAGCGACAGGGTACCGCACAGATACGCAGTATTTT,CASSQATGYRTDTQYF
TRBV2,TRBJ2-7,NA,NA,TGTGCCAGCAGGTCAGGGTACGAGCAGTACTTC,CASRSGYEQYF
TRBV4-1,TRBJ2-1,NA,NA,TGCGCCAGCAGCCAAGGGCCCCGCGTAGATGAGCAGTTCTTC,CASSQGPRVDEQFF
TRBV28,TRBJ2-2,NA,TRBD1,TGTGCCAGCAGTTTATGGGGACAGGCAATCGGGGAGCTGTTTTTT,CASSLWGQAIGELFF
TRBV27,TRBJ2-5,NA,NA,TGTGCCAGCAGTTTATGGGAAGAAGAGACCCAGTACTTC,CASSLWEEETQYF
TRBV5-1,TRBJ2-7,NA,TRBD1,TGCGCCAGCAGCCCCCTCTCTACCGGGACAGGTTCCTACGAGCAGTACTTC,CASSPLSTGTGSYEQYF
TRBV5-6,TRBJ1-6,NA,NA,TGTGCCAGCAGCTTGACCGACTCCTATAATTCACCCCTCCACTTT,CASSLTDSYNSPLHF
TRBV6-5,TRBJ2-7,few,NA,TGTGCCAGTAGGGCCAGTTGGGGGACTTACGAGCAGTACTTC,CASRASWGTYEQYF
TRBV27,TRBJ2-5,NA,TRBD2,TGTGCCAGCCAGGGACTAGCGGGAGTCGGAGAGACCCAGTACTTC,CASQGLAGVGETQYF
TRBV5-1,TRBJ2-1,NA,NA,TGCGCCAGCAGCTTGGTCCCTGGGGGAAATGAGCAGTTCTTC,CASSLVPGGNEQFF
TRBV9,TRBJ2-1,once,TRBD2,TGTGCCAGCAACCGAGCGGGGGCCGAAAAAAATGAGCAGTTCTTC,CASNRAGAEKNEQFF
TRBV9,TRBJ2-7,NA,NA,TGTGCCAGCAGCGTAGGCCAGGGGTGGTCCTACGAGCAGTACTTC,CASSVGQGWSYEQYF
TRBV19,TRBJ1-2,NA,NA,TGTGCCAGTAGTATTGGACAGTTCTATGGCTACACCTTC,CASSIGQFYGYTF
TRBV9,TRBJ1-3,NA,NA,TGTGCCAGCAGCGTAGATGGAGGGCTCGGAAACACCATATATTTT,CASSVDGGLGNTIYF
TRBV7-2,TRBJ2-7,NA,NA,TGTGCCAGCAGCGATAGATACGAGCAGTACTTC,CASSDRYEQYF
TRBV7-9,TRBJ1-3,few,NA,TGTGCCAGCAGCTTAGCCGGGAACACCATATATTTT,CASSLAGNTIYF
TRBV7-9,TRBJ1-4,NA,NA,TGTGCCAGCAACATAGGGAGGGCGGGTGAAAAACTGTTTTTT,CASNIGRAGEKLFF
TRBV5-5,TRBJ1-1,NA,NA,TGTGCCAGCAGCTTGGGGCAGCGGAACACTGAAGCTTTCTTT,CASSLGQRNTEAFF
TRBV6-4,TRBJ1-1,NA,NA,TGTGCCAGCAGTGCTGGAAGGGGGGGGAACACTGAAGCTTTCTTT,CASSAGRGGNTEAFF
TRBV11-2,TRBJ2-7,NA,TRBD2,TGTGCCAGCTCACAGGCTAGCGGACTTTCCTACGAGCAGTACTTC,CASSQASGLSYEQYF
TRBV28,TRBJ2-5,NA,NA,TGTGCCAGCAGTTTGGGCGGACAAGAGACCCAGTACTTC,CASSLGGQETQYF
TRBV7-8,TRBJ2-3,NA,TRBD1,TGTGCCAGCAGCCCCGACAGGGGCACAGATACGCAGTATTTT,CASSPDRGTDTQYF
TRBV5-1,TRBJ1-1,NA,NA,TGCGCCAGCAGCTTGGACAGGGCGAACACTGAAGCTTTCTTT,CASSLDRANTEAFF
TRBV5-1,TRBJ1-5,NA,TRBD1,TGCGCCGGATTCTACCGGGACAGGGGGCTTGGGCAGCCCCAGCATTTT,CAGFYRDRGLGQPQHF
TRBV5-5,TRBJ2-3,NA,NA,TGTGCCAGCAGCTTGGATAGCACAGATACGCAGTATTTT,CASSLDSTDTQYF
TRBV6-1,TRBJ1-5,NA,NA,TGTGCCAGCACCAGGGGTGTCAATCAGCCCCAGCATTTT,CASTRGVNQPQHF
TRBV7-9,TRBJ2-1,once,NA,TGTGCCAGCAGCAACGGACAGTTCGGCAATGAGCAGTTCTTC,CASSNGQFGNEQFF
TRBV11-2,TRBJ2-3,NA,TRBD2,TGTGCCAGCAGCTCCGTAGGACTAGCAGATACGCAGTATTTT,CASSSVGLADTQYF
TRBV4-3,TRBJ2-3,NA,TRBD2,TGCGCCAGCAGCCAAACTAGCGGGAGAGGAGATACGCAGTATTTT,CASSQTSGRGDTQYF
TRBV11-3,TRBJ1-1,NA,TRBD1,TGTGCCAGCAGCATCGGACAGGCCCTGAGCATGAACACTGAAGCTTTCTTT,CASSIGQALSMNTEAFF
TRBV5-1,TRBJ2-6,NA,TRBD1,TGCGCCAGCAGCCTGGGGACAGGGGACAGCTCTGGGGCCAACGTCCTGACTTTC,CASSLGTGDSSGANVLTF
TRBV6-1,TRBJ1-4,NA,NA,TGTGCCAGCAGCCTGGTTGTGAGAAATGAAAAACTGTTTTTT,CASSLVVRNEKLFF
TRBV11-3,TRBJ1-1,NA,NA,TGTGCCAGCAGCTACGGACAGAACACTGAAGCTTTCTTT,CASSYGQNTEAFF
TRBV4-2,TRBJ1-4,NA,TRBD1,TGTGCCAGCAGTCGATCGATACAGGGGGCCGATGAAAAACTGTTTTTT,CASSRSIQGADEKLFF
TRBV5-1,TRBJ1-1,NA,TRBD1,TGCGCCAGCAGCTCCACAGGGGTAAACACTGAAGCTTTCTTT,CASSSTGVNTEAFF